The present entry profiles one T cell receptor beta chain with its context. Its cognate antigen is unknown. These data are taken from a study of shared clonotypes between healthy human individuals. Germline V lookup: CDR1 SGHRS, CDR2 YFSETQ. The V and J ends lost 3 bases and 8 bases respectively, with 17 bases between them. This CDR3 has 14 amino acids. Study-wide points: Represented genetic and exposure-history diversity was restricted by having few donors.

Generated by immunoSEQ multiplex PCR, the TCRdb table keeps only in-frame clones and is missing some. The sample has approximately 1,500,000 clones; 98% are singletons. What was sequenced was naive CD4+ T cells sorted from blood. The subset is: CD45RA+ positively selected. V and J are TRBV5-1 and TRBJ1-2; tentatively, D is TRBD1 (5 bases). This TCR was sampled from a man between 25 and 39 years old in good health. The CDR3 bases are TGCGCCAGCAGCTCTCAAGGACTTCGGGGCGGCTACACCTTC. Translation gives CASSSQGLRGGYTF.